A selection of T cell receptor beta chains follows, all from one sample in a study of OX40 agonist ivuxolimab in advanced cancers. Profiled with immunoSEQ multiplex PCR; TCRdb holds only in-frame clones, not every one. The profile covers 55,000 to 65,000 clones, with about four fifths appearing a single time and less than 0.55% taken by the ten largest. The sequenced sample was CD4+ or CD8+ T cells sorted from blood, obtained in a trial of the OX40 agonist ivuxolimab. The receptors shown here come from an adult with an advanced solid tumor such as melanoma, head and neck, liver or kidney cancer. Both conserved end residues are part of each CDR3. The D gene is left open where the match is weak. The size entry is marked missing in some rows and otherwise reads once, few, many or a size class.

>TRBJ1-1|TRBV19|-|few
TGTGCCAGTAGTATATCCGTGAACACTGAAGCTTTCTTT
CASSISVNTEAFF
>TRBJ1-1|TRBV5-6|-|few
TGTGCCAGCAGCTCCTACAGGGAGAACACTGAAGCTTTCTTT
CASSSYRENTEAFF
>TRBJ2-2|TRBV9|TRBD2|-
TGTGCCAGCAGCGTAGCTGGGGGGGTCGATCGCACCGGGGAGCTGTTTTTT
CASSVAGGVDRTGELFF
>TRBJ2-1|TRBV6-5|TRBD2|-
TGTGCCAGCAGCCCGACTAGCGTTGAACACAATGAGCAGTTCTTC
CASSPTSVEHNEQFF
>TRBJ1-4|TRBV27|-|-
TGTGCCAGCAGCCGAGGCCTCGGGACTCGAGAAAAACTGTTTTTT
CASSRGLGTREKLFF
>TRBJ1-4|TRBV10-3|-|-
TGTGCCATCAGTGAGTCAGTACAGTTTAATGAAAAACTGTTTTTT
CAISESVQFNEKLFF
>TRBJ2-7|TRBV18|-|-
TGTGCCAGCTCGCTGGGTCTTACTCAGTACTTC
CASSLGLTQYF
>TRBJ2-2|TRBV6-5|TRBD1|-
TGTGCCAGCAGGGACAGGGGAAGTACCGGGGAGCTGTTTTTT
CASRDRGSTGELFF
>TRBJ1-1|TRBV19|-|-
TGTGCCAGTAGTATAGTGGGGTTGGGCACTGAAGCTTTCTTT
CASSIVGLGTEAFF
>TRBJ2-1|TRBV14|TRBD2|-
TGTGCCAGCAGCCAAGCGGCGGCAGGGAGCCGACCCTTGCGGGAGCGCTCCTACAATGAGCAGTTCTTC
CASSQAAAGSRPLRERSYNEQFF
>TRBJ2-1|TRBV7-2|-|-
TGTGCCAGCAGGCCCCCGGGACTGGATAACAATGAGCAGTTCTTC
CASRPPGLDNNEQFF